The 28 T cell receptor beta chains in this list originate from one sample, sequenced in a study of blood T cell repertoires in COVID-19 (dated by TCRdb to the early 2020s). The receptor library was made with the immunoSEQ multiplex PCR assay. The table comes from immuneACCESS by way of TCRdb, which keeps in-frame sequences with V and J called. Part of the clones is missing from these tables; in studies checked, under half for an unresolved V gene and the rest for unknown reasons. The sample table contains 150,000 to 200,000 clones; only one count was recorded for approximately 85% of them. Clones ranked in the top ten supply around 9.9% of the sample. Material for sequencing was peripheral blood. Receptor source: a human donor with active or convalescent COVID-19. The donor label of this sample is uncertain.

The genes are TRBV7-9 and TRBJ1-5; 7 nucleotides match TRBD1. The germline gives CDR1 SEHNR, CDR2 FQNEAQ (reference sequence). V shed 5 bases, J shed 0 bases, and the junction held 4 bases outside the gene matches. The CDR3 has 15 residues. DNA of the CDR3: TGTGCCAGCAGCGACGGACAGGTTAGCAATCAGCCCCAGCATTTT. This sequence encodes CASSDGQVSNQPQHF.

The chain is built from TRBV7-8 and TRBJ2-2; tentatively, D is TRBD2 (5 bases). The CDR3 loop spans 15 amino acids. V was trimmed by 5 bases and J by 6 bases, leaving 16 bases between them. Germline assignment: CDR1 SGHVS and CDR2 FQNEAQ. The CDR3 coding sequence is TGTGCCAGCAGCCGAGGGTCGAGCCAGGCCGGGGAGCTGTTTTTT. Protein: CASSRGSSQAGELFF.

The chain carries TRBV29-1 and TRBJ2-7, with D possibly matching TRBD1 (6 bases). V lost 5 bases to trimming and J lost 3 bases, with 14 bases between them. The germline CDR1 and CDR2 sequences are SQVTM and ANQGSEA. The CDR3 consists of 13 residues. CDR3 sequence reads: CSVRQTGLYEQYF. The CDR3 coding sequence is TGCAGCGTTCGCCAAACAGGGCTCTACGAGCAGTACTTC.

The genes are TRBV6-5 and TRBJ2-3, with 8 bases fitting TRBD1. Germline CDR1 reads MNHEY; CDR2 reads SVGAGI. This CDR3 has 13 residues. V lost 2 bases, J lost 7 bases, and 2 bases stayed unmatched. The CDR3 DNA reads as TGTGCCAGCAGTTACGGGGACAGGCATACGCAGTATTTT. As protein: CASSYGDRHTQYF.

V is TRBV27 and J is TRBJ1-2; TRBD1 is a possible D gene (6 bases). Trimming removed 5 bases from V and 8 bases from J, with 18 bases in between. Germline lookup yields CDR1 MNHEY and CDR2 SMNVEV (reference sequence). The CDR3 length is 14 residues. CDR3 protein: CASSIGRTAMGYTF. CDR3 DNA sequence: TGTGCCAGCAGTATCGGTCGGACAGCTATGGGCTACACCTTC.

This clone was seen more than once but under ten times. The V and J genes are TRBV6-6 and TRBJ2-7; TRBD2 might be the D (6 bases). The CDR3 contains 15 residues. The V end was cut by 6 bases, the J end by 1 base, with 16 bases between. CDR1 and CDR2 from the germline V gene are MNHNY and SVGAGI (reference sequence). CDR3 DNA: TGTGCCAGCAGACTCGCCGGGACTCCTTCCTACGAGCAGTACTTC. It yields the protein CASRLAGTPSYEQYF.

The gene calls are TRBV6-2 or TRBV6-3 and TRBJ2-6; TRBD1 matches at 7 bases. Germline V CDR1 and CDR2: MNHEY, SVGEGT. The J segment lost 0 bases and the V segment lost 5 bases, leaving 7 bases of the junction unmatched. CDR3 length equals 17 residues. The CDR3 sequence is CASSLGQTYSGANVLTF. The DNA for the CDR3 is TGTGCCAGCAGTCTGGGACAGACTTACTCTGGGGCCAACGTCCTGACTTTC.

V usage is TRBV10-2 and J usage is TRBJ2-2; possible D gene TRBD2, 6 bases. Trimming left V 2 bases short and J 1 base short, with 11 bases between. Germline V gene data show CDR1 as WSHSY and CDR2 as SAAADI. The CDR3 contains 16 residues. Written as DNA, the CDR3 is TGCGCCAGCAGTGAGATCGGCGGGGTGAACACCGGGGAGCTGTTTTTT. Translating it yields CASSEIGGVNTGELFF.

This chain uses TRBV6-5 with TRBJ2-7, with 8 bases fitting TRBD1. CDR3 length: 14 residues. Germline CDR1 MNHEY, CDR2 SVGAGI. V lost 5 bases and J lost 7; bases outside the gene matches: 10. CDR3 DNA: TGTGCCAGCAGTAACCGGGACAGGTCATGGGAGCAGTACTTC. It yields the protein CASSNRDRSWEQYF.

Turning to this clone: The sample has other DNA sequences that encode this CDR3 too. This chain joins TRBV18 and TRBJ2-1; D is uncertain. The length of the CDR3 is 12 residues. V dropped 0 bases and J dropped 6 bases, with 3 bases sitting between them. The V gene's germline CDR1 is KGHSH and CDR2 LQKENI. The CDR3: CASSPPGNEQFF. In DNA, the CDR3 is TGTGCCAGCTCACCACCCGGCAATGAGCAGTTCTTC.

This clone showed up just a few times. The rearrangement joins TRBV4-1 to TRBJ2-5; D is unclear. The ends were cut back, 3 bases at V and 2 bases at J, with 13 bases in the middle. Germline CDR1 reads MGHRA; CDR2 reads YSYEKL. This CDR3 spans 15 amino acids. Written as DNA, the CDR3 is TGCGCCAGCAGCCACCTACCGACTGTTCAAGAGACCCAGTACTTC. It encodes CASSHLPTVQETQYF.

The chain has TRBV9 and TRBJ1-1; D call uncertain. V was shortened by 0 bases and J by 6 bases, with 12 bases between the two germline ends. CDR3 size: 14 residues. Per germline, CDR1 SGDLS and CDR2 YYNGEE. CDR3 protein: CASSVVLSRAEAFF. In DNA form, the CDR3 reads TGTGCCAGCAGCGTAGTACTCTCTCGGGCTGAAGCTTTCTTT.

The rearrangement links TRBV21-1 to TRBJ2-7; TRBD1, the table's D call, was not compared with the DNA. TRBV21-1 is reported as a pseudogene. The CDR3 has 16 residues. CDR3 loop: CASRSKNRDRPYEQYF. The CDR3, as DNA: TGTGCCAGCAGATCCAAAAACCGGGACAGGCCTTACGAGCAGTACTTC.

The chain has TRBV19 and TRBJ2-2; D might be TRBD1 (5 bases). The CDR3 is 14 residues long. Deletions cut 6 bases from V and 2 bases from J, with 10 bases between. Germline V gene data show CDR1 as LNHDA and CDR2 as SQIVND (reference sequence). The CDR3 region is CASRLGHNTGELFF. The CDR3 bases are TGTGCCAGTAGGCTAGGACATAACACCGGGGAGCTGTTTTTT. The whole variable domain, remainder taken from reference TRBV19 and TRBJ2-2, is DGGITQSPKYLFRKEGQNVTLSCEQNLNHDAMYWYRQDPGQGLRLIYYSQIVNDFQKGDIAEGYSVSREKKESFPLTVTSAQKNPTAFYLCASRLGHNTGELFFGEGSRLTVL.

The rearrangement joins TRBV11-3 to TRBJ2-1, with D possibly matching TRBD1 (5 bases). With 0 bases removed from V and 3 bases from J, the gap between germline ends came to 12 bases. CDR3 size: 16 residues. In germline, CDR1 is SGHNT, CDR2 YENEEA. CDR3 sequence reads: CASSLDGQGFYNEQFF. CDR3 bases: TGTGCCAGCAGCTTAGATGGGCAGGGCTTCTACAATGAGCAGTTCTTC.

In this sample, this clone turned up a few times. V is TRBV19 and J is TRBJ1-3; 7 bases agree with TRBD1. CDR3 length: 15 residues. Germline V gene lookup returns CDR1 LNHDA and CDR2 SQIVND (reference sequence). Unmatched junction bases numbered 6, after V lost 7 bases and J lost 0 bases. This CDR3 is CASKPGQLSGNTIYF. CDR3 DNA: TGTGCCAGTAAGCCGGGACAGCTCTCTGGAAACACCATATATTTT.

This clone was picked up one time. The rearrangement joins TRBV1 to TRBJ1-4; the table's TRBD1 call for D was not verified on the DNA. TRBV1 is listed as a pseudogene. The CDR3 is made up of 18 amino acids. The CDR3: CTSSRNPGQGVTNEKLFF. The CDR3 nucleotides are TGCACCAGCAGCCGAAATCCGGGACAGGGGGTGACTAATGAAAAACTGTTTTTT.

The genes are TRBV6-5 and TRBJ1-2; D perhaps matches TRBD1 (6 bases). From germline, CDR1 is MNHEY and CDR2 SVGAGI. The CDR3 runs 15 residues. V lost 2 bases and J 2 bases, leaving 12 bases between the germline ends. CDR3 sequence reads: CASSYGQNLNYGYTF. The CDR3 DNA sequence: TGTGCCAGCAGTTACGGACAGAACCTCAACTATGGCTACACCTTC.

In its sample, this clone was seen once. The chain joins TRBV7-2 to TRBJ2-5; D is uncertain. V was trimmed by 1 base and J by 5 bases, leaving 14 bases between them. Germline CDR1 reads SGHTA; CDR2 reads FQGNSA. This CDR3 region has 15 residues. The CDR3 here is CASSLDVGRVETQYF. Here the CDR3 DNA reads TGTGCCAGCAGCTTAGATGTAGGCCGGGTTGAGACCCAGTACTTC. Supplemented by reference TRBV7-2 and TRBJ2-5, the full variable domain reads GAGVSQSPSNKVTEKGKDVELRCDPISGHTALYWYRQSLGQGLEFLIYFQGNSAPDKSGLPSDRFSAERTGGSVSTLTIQRTQQEDSAVYLCASSLDVGRVETQYFGPGTRLLVL.

The CDR3 loop reads CASGYRLAGGLYNEQFF. The DNA of the CDR3 is TGTGCTAGTGGTTACCGACTAGCGGGAGGGTTATACAATGAGCAGTTCTTC. V is TRBV12-5 and J is TRBJ2-1, with 14 bases aligning to TRBD2. CDR3 length: 17 amino acids. The junction had 6 bases not matched to a gene; V was cut back by 4 bases and J by 4 bases. The germline V gene encodes CDR1 LGHNT and CDR2 FRNRAP. Variable domain in full (rest from reference TRBV12-5 and TRBJ2-1): DARVTQTPRHKVTEMGQEVTMRCQPILGHNTVFWYRQTMMQGLELLAYFRNRAPLDDSGMPKDRFSAEMPDATLATLKIQPSEPRDSAVYFCASGYRLAGGLYNEQFFGPGTRLTVL.

This sequence joins TRBV11-2 and TRBJ2-7; the D is unclear. CDR3 size: 13 residues. The V end was cut by 4 bases, the J end by 3 bases, with 10 bases between. Germline V gene lookup returns CDR1 SGHAT and CDR2 FQNNGV. CDR3: CASSSPPVYEQYF. The CDR3 coding sequence is TGTGCCAGCAGCTCCCCTCCAGTCTACGAGCAGTACTTC.

This clone was seen once. CDR3: CASSLGFAGNTDTQYF. The CDR3 nucleotides read TGTGCCAGCAGCTTAGGGTTTGCAGGGAACACAGATACGCAGTATTTT. The chain combines TRBV7-8 with TRBJ2-3; D is perhaps TRBD1 (5 bases). CDR1 SGHVS and CDR2 FQNEAQ come from the germline V gene. V dropped 1 base and J dropped 2 bases, with 13 bases sitting between them. The CDR3 has 16 amino acids.

The chain is built from TRBV5-4 and TRBJ1-5, with D perhaps TRBD1 (5 bases). Per the germline V gene, CDR1 is SGHNT and CDR2 is YYREEE (reference sequence). CDR3 length equals 15 residues. The V end lost 4 bases, the J end lost 3 bases, and 14 bases lay between the germline ends. Written as DNA, the CDR3 is TGTGCCAGCAGCCGGGGGAGGGGAATCAATCAGCCCCAGCATTTT. Residues: CASSRGRGINQPQHF.

This sequence joins TRBV11-2 and TRBJ2-3; D is unresolved. V was pared by 2 bases and J by 2 bases, with 11 bases between. The CDR3 runs to 15 residues. In germline, CDR1 is SGHAT, CDR2 FQNNGV. The chain's CDR3 is CASSLTLGDTDTQYF. CDR3 coding DNA: TGTGCCAGCAGCTTAACCCTAGGCGACACAGATACGCAGTATTTT. Variable domain in full (rest from reference TRBV11-2 and TRBJ2-3): EAGVAQSPRYKIIEKRQSVAFWCNPISGHATLYWYQQILGQGPKLLIQFQNNGVVDDSQLPKDRFSAERLKGVDSTLKIQPAKLEDSAVYLCASSLTLGDTDTQYFGPGTRLTVL.

The chain joins TRBV9 to TRBJ2-5; 7 bases align to TRBD1. The CDR3 runs 15 residues. Unmatched junction bases numbered 9, after V lost 4 bases and J lost 3 bases. The germline V gene has CDR1 SGDLS and CDR2 YYNGEE. CDR3 protein: CASSPRTGGKETQYF. CDR3 sequence (DNA): TGTGCCAGCAGCCCACGGACAGGTGGAAAAGAGACCCAGTACTTC. Drawing the rest from reference TRBV9 and TRBJ2-5, the complete variable domain is DSGVTQTPKHLITATGQRVTLRCSPRSGDLSVYWYQQSLDQGLQFLIQYYNGEERAKGNILERFSAQQFPDLHSELNLSSLELGDSALYFCASSPRTGGKETQYFGPGTRLLVL.

The V gene is TRBV9, the J gene TRBJ2-1; TRBD2 agrees at 8 bases. The ends lost 0 bases at V and 4 bases at J; junction bases unmatched: 3. The germline V gene has CDR1 SGDLS and CDR2 YYNGEE. The CDR3 is 15 amino acids. As DNA, the CDR3 is TGTGCCAGCAGCGTAGCAGCGGGAGCTTACAATGAGCAGTTCTTC. Translated, it gives CASSVAAGAYNEQFF.

This clone was detected a few times. The chain employs TRBV3-1 (or the pseudogene TRBV3-2) and TRBJ2-1, with a weak D call TRBD2 (5 bases). Germline V gene sequence: CDR1 LGHDT, CDR2 YNNKEL (reference sequence). V was pared by 4 bases and J by 6 bases, with 13 bases between. CDR3 length equals 14 residues. The CDR3 sequence is CASSLPERFNEQFF. CDR3 coding DNA: TGTGCCAGCAGCCTACCCGAGCGGTTCAATGAGCAGTTCTTC.

The gene calls are TRBV6-6 and TRBJ1-4; D is perhaps TRBD1 (5 bases). The CDR3 runs 15 residues. V lost 2 bases to trimming and J lost 4 bases, with 11 bases between them. Germline CDR1 is MNHNY and CDR2 is SVGAGI (reference sequence). The CDR3: CASSYGVGLNEKLFF. CDR3 coding DNA: TGTGCCAGCAGTTACGGTGTGGGGCTTAATGAAAAACTGTTTTTT.